This entry features one TCR beta chain sequence. This clonotype has a handful of counts. Which antigen it targets is not known. No base-level quality is on record; no much larger clone is a single base apart. This sample is part of a study of CD8 T cells in ankylosing spondylitis (dated by TCRdb to 2017 to 2019). With regard to the full study: T cell receptor beta repertoires were profiled in healthy donors and ankylosing spondylitis patients so that disease-linked TCR variants could be found. In total, the full study cohort was made up of 110 or so healthy donors and 25 to 30 ankylosing spondylitis patients. Peripheral blood was sampled, and synovial fluid was additionally collected from ankylosing spondylitis patients.

Including the terminal cysteine and phenylalanine, the CDR3 comprises 20 residues. CDR3 DNA is the only sequence kept; it has 60 bases, read in frame from the first base. Beyond this particular receptor, the publication reports: Some motif variants had previously been reported in the synovial fluid and blood of reactive arthritis patients, which suggests shared mechanisms of disease initiation. The disease-linked clones showed a CD8+ phenotype and occurred at relatively low frequencies in peripheral blood. According to the report, matched synovial fluid samples from ankylosing spondylitis patients were significantly enriched for the disease-linked clones. Blood from ankylosing spondylitis patients appeared to be characterized by a TCR beta motif made up of seven or eight highly homologous amino acid variants.

Sequencing took place on an Illumina HiSeq 2500. Quantitative 5'-RACE with molecular barcodes was the method used to prepare the TCR beta libraries. Per the original workflow: To identify disease-linked TCR variants, a new computational method was used, one built on a probabilistic model of VDJ rearrangement. The public reads were run again by TCRdb, first through fastp at Q25 and then through MiXCR, and only productive beta chains were kept. For every CDR3 protein sequence, its rows merge into one entry that carries the most common genes and DNA. The V and J calls follow TCRdb's processing rather than the paper's. The sample includes some 700,000 distinct CDR3 sequences, with roughly 19% observed a single time. The ten largest clonotypes hold 15% to 20% of the sample.

Sequencing used blood, either unsorted or a sorted T cell fraction (not recorded which). Recombination joined TRBV21-1 with TRBJ2-2; the D segment call TRBD2 is taken from the table without a DNA check. TRBV21-1 is a pseudogene. The clonotype comes from a male donor with ankylosing spondylitis. The base sequence is TGTGCCAGCCACTTAAAGCGCACTAGCGGGGATTTATCGAACACCGGGGAGCTGTTTTTT. The resulting protein is CASHLKRTSGDLSNTGELFF.